Sequencing of this T cell receptor beta chain was carried out in a study of beta chain features in type 1 diabetes. Turning to the study itself: Age and gender were similar between patients and healthy donors, as were cell yields. Study results and caveats: Type 1 diabetes patients had TCRB CDR3s that were shorter (moderately but significantly so) in all four CD4+ subsets. VDJ junctions sequenced from type 1 diabetes patients showed fewer insertions and more deletions.

Remarks on this clone: Its antigen is unknown. Other DNA sequences in this sample translate to the same CDR3.

Germline V gives CDR1 SGHRS, CDR2 YFSETQ. The CDR3 has 15 residues. The V segment lost 0 bases and the J segment 10 bases; nucleotides outside the gene matches: 6. Expressed TCRB transcripts got sequenced, as all isolated RNA was reverse transcribed. Clones were sequenced by immunoSEQ multiplex PCR, and TCRdb holds only the in-frame ones, with some missing. Of 150,000 to 200,000 clones in the sample, 63% were seen once. Every sorted population was more than 98% pure. The receptor comes from a man aged 25-45 years with type 1 diabetes. Material for sequencing was naive CD4+ T cells from blood. V and J are TRBV5-1 and TRBJ1-6, with 8 bases that match TRBD1. The CDR3 sequence: CASSLAGTGRSPLHF. Written as DNA, the CDR3 is TGCGCCAGCAGCTTGGCCGGGACAGGACGATCACCCCTCCACTTT.